This is a list of T cell receptor beta chains from one sample in a study of CD4+ T cells in melanoma. Profiling relied on immunoSEQ multiplex PCR, and the TCRdb table lists in-frame clones only, not all of them. The data hold 45,000 or so clones, with 89% observed a single time. The sequencing sample was made of peripheral blood. These receptors originate from a human donor with melanoma. The CDR3 runs from the conserved cysteine through the conserved F or W. Fields, in order: D gene, V gene, clone size, J gene, CDR3 DNA, CDR3 protein. The D gene is left open where the match is weak. Only part of the rows carry a size: once, few, many, or a class if the clone is expanded.

d_gene: -
v_gene: TRBV30
abundance: -
j_gene: TRBJ1-5
CDR3nt: TGTGCCTGGAGTTATGCCAGGGAGCAGCCCCAGCATTTT
CDR3aa: CAWSYAREQPQHF

d_gene: -
v_gene: TRBV6-4
abundance: few
j_gene: TRBJ2-3
CDR3nt: TGTGCCAGCAGTGACCCGGGGGCAGATACGCAGTATTTT
CDR3aa: CASSDPGADTQYF

d_gene: TRBD1
v_gene: TRBV7-6
abundance: few
j_gene: TRBJ1-1
CDR3nt: TGTGCCAGCAGCCTGGACAGGGGCACTGAAGCTTTCTTT
CDR3aa: CASSLDRGTEAFF

d_gene: -
v_gene: TRBV6-6
abundance: -
j_gene: TRBJ2-1
CDR3nt: TGTGCCAGCAGTTACCAACTATGGCAGGGTATCGGTGAGCAGTTCTTC
CDR3aa: CASSYQLWQGIGEQFF

d_gene: TRBD2
v_gene: TRBV9
abundance: -
j_gene: TRBJ2-1
CDR3nt: TGTGCCAGCGGGCGACTAGCGGGGAGATTTTTCTACAATGAGCAGTTCTTC
CDR3aa: CASGRLAGRFFYNEQFF

d_gene: -
v_gene: TRBV7-3
abundance: -
j_gene: TRBJ2-1
CDR3nt: TGTGCCAGCAGCCCCCGGAGTGGTGAGCAGTTCTTC
CDR3aa: CASSPRSGEQFF

d_gene: TRBD1
v_gene: TRBV2
abundance: -
j_gene: TRBJ2-2
CDR3nt: TGTGCCAGCAACCCGGGACAGGGGCTCTGGAGTTGGAACACCGGGGAGCTGTTTTTT
CDR3aa: CASNPGQGLWSWNTGELFF

d_gene: TRBD1
v_gene: TRBV5-1
abundance: -
j_gene: TRBJ2-1
CDR3nt: TGCGCCAGCAGCTTGGGACAGGGGGCTTACAATGAGCAGTTCTTC
CDR3aa: CASSLGQGAYNEQFF

d_gene: -
v_gene: TRBV30
abundance: -
j_gene: TRBJ1-2
CDR3nt: TGTGCCTGGAGTGTACGGGGCGGATCCTATGGCTACACCTTC
CDR3aa: CAWSVRGGSYGYTF

d_gene: -
v_gene: TRBV18
abundance: -
j_gene: TRBJ2-7
CDR3nt: TGTGCCAGCTCACAAGCGGTGACAAACGAGCAGTACTTC
CDR3aa: CASSQAVTNEQYF

d_gene: -
v_gene: TRBV5-1
abundance: -
j_gene: TRBJ2-3
CDR3nt: TGCGCCAGCAAGGCCCTAGGGAGCACAGATACGCAGTATTTT
CDR3aa: CASKALGSTDTQYF

d_gene: TRBD1
v_gene: TRBV18
abundance: -
j_gene: TRBJ2-7
CDR3nt: TGTGCCAGCTCACCTCAGCCAACAGGGGCCTACGAGCAGTACTTC
CDR3aa: CASSPQPTGAYEQYF

d_gene: -
v_gene: TRBV18
abundance: -
j_gene: TRBJ1-6
CDR3nt: TGTGCCAGCTCGCCAACAGGGCATACCCTCCACTTT
CDR3aa: CASSPTGHTLHF

d_gene: -
v_gene: TRBV18
abundance: -
j_gene: TRBJ1-1
CDR3nt: TGTGCCAGCTCACCACCCAGCTTGCGGGAAACTGAAGCTTTCTTT
CDR3aa: CASSPPSLRETEAFF

d_gene: -
v_gene: TRBV9
abundance: once
j_gene: TRBJ2-1
CDR3nt: TGTGCCAGCAGCTCCCGTTCCGGCTTTGAGCAGTTCTTC
CDR3aa: CASSSRSGFEQFF

d_gene: TRBD1
v_gene: TRBV30
abundance: few
j_gene: TRBJ2-7
CDR3nt: TGTGCCTGGACGGGACAGCGAGTTTACGAGCAGTACTTC
CDR3aa: CAWTGQRVYEQYF

d_gene: -
v_gene: TRBV9
abundance: once
j_gene: TRBJ2-3
CDR3nt: TGTGCCAGCACCTCGGGGTCGGTCACAGATACGCAGTATTTT
CDR3aa: CASTSGSVTDTQYF

d_gene: TRBD1
v_gene: TRBV5-1
abundance: -
j_gene: TRBJ2-7
CDR3nt: TGCGCCAGCAGCATCGGGACAGGGAAAAGCTCCTACGAGCAGTACTTC
CDR3aa: CASSIGTGKSSYEQYF

d_gene: -
v_gene: TRBV5-4
abundance: -
j_gene: TRBJ2-1
CDR3nt: TGTGCCAGCAGCCCCGCGAGGGGCTCCTACAATGAGCAGTTCTTC
CDR3aa: CASSPARGSYNEQFF

d_gene: TRBD2
v_gene: TRBV18
abundance: -
j_gene: TRBJ2-7
CDR3nt: TGTGCCAGCTCACCCCCGGGGCTAGCGGGGGGGTCCTACGAGCAGTACTTC
CDR3aa: CASSPPGLAGGSYEQYF